One sample yielded the 27 T cell receptor beta chains listed below, sequenced in a study of metastatic and nonmetastatic thyroid tumors. Until they underwent thyroid surgery, no patient had received any treatment. Through MiXCR, TCRdb re-clonotyped the PCR reads. Of tens of thousands of clones listed, around 21% are singletons. Sequencing was done on a sample of blood. The receptor source for this set is a female donor with papillary thyroid cancer or a benign thyroid nodule (not recorded which). Some clones in this sample may be carry-over from other donors' samples.

V usage is TRBV9 and J usage is TRBJ1-3; D is uncertain. This CDR3 is 15 amino acids long. Per the germline V gene, CDR1 is SGDLS and CDR2 is YYNGEE. Trimming pared 0 bases from V and 3 bases from J, leaving 10 bases between. This CDR3 is CASSVGGSGGNTIYF. DNA of the CDR3: TGTGCCAGCAGCGTAGGTGGGAGCGGTGGAAACACCATATATTTT.

This clone was observed a few times. V and J are TRBV2 and TRBJ2-7; 7 bases agree with TRBD2. This CDR3 comprises 15 residues. J lost 1 base, V lost 3 bases, and 6 bases had no gene match. Germline V CDR1 and CDR2: SNHLY, FYNNEI. This chain's CDR3 is CASSDSSGISYEQYF. DNA for the CDR3: TGTGCCAGCAGTGATTCCAGCGGGATTTCCTACGAGCAGTACTTC.

A few counts support this clone. CDR3: CASSQGGLITGELFF. DNA of the CDR3: TGTGCCAGCAGCCAAGGGGGACTAATTACCGGGGAGCTGTTTTTT. The chain joins TRBV6-2 or TRBV6-3 to TRBJ2-2; tentatively, D is TRBD2 (7 bases). This CDR3 is 15 amino acids long. V was shortened by 6 bases and J by 5 bases, with 16 bases between the two germline ends. Germline loops: CDR1 MNHEY, CDR2 SVGEGT.

There are many counts of this clone. The rearrangement uses TRBV14 and TRBJ2-1; possible D gene TRBD2, 5 bases. CDR3 length equals 15 residues. V was cut by 4 bases and J by 0 bases, with 10 bases left in between. Germline-derived CDR1 and CDR2 are SGHDN and FVKESK. The CDR3: CASSLDRGSYNEQFF. In DNA, the CDR3 is TGTGCCAGCAGCCTAGATCGGGGCTCCTACAATGAGCAGTTCTTC. Together with reference TRBV14 and TRBJ2-1, the CDR3 gives the full variable domain: EAGVTQFPSHSVIEKGQTVTLRCDPISGHDNLYWYRRVMGKEIKFLLHFVKESKQDESGMPNNRFLAERTGGTYSTLKVQPAELEDSGVYFCASSLDRGSYNEQFFGPGTRLTVL.

Concerning this clone itself: A much larger clonotype is one base distant, so this may be a read error. The V call is TRBV20-1, the J call TRBJ2-5; D possibly corresponds to TRBD2 (5 bases). This CDR3 spans 12 amino acids. The germline gives CDR1 DFQATT, CDR2 SNEGSKA (reference sequence). Between the trimmed V and J ends, which lost 1 base and 8 bases, there was a span of 11 bases. This CDR3 is CSARVSGDTQYF. CDR3 bases: TGCAGTGCTAGAGTATCCGGGGATACCCAGTACTTC.

By share, this clone ranks as medium-sized. The chain has TRBV6-1 and TRBJ2-7, with D tentatively TRBD2 (6 bases). Trimming left V 6 bases short and J 0 bases short, with 9 bases between. The CDR3 contains 13 residues. Germline loops: CDR1 MNHNS, CDR2 SASEGT. The CDR3 region is CASSLGGSYEQYF. CDR3 sequence (DNA): TGTGCCAGCAGCCTGGGAGGCTCCTACGAGCAGTACTTC.

This clone came up a few times. The chain employs TRBV5-4 and TRBJ2-3; D gene ambiguous. This CDR3 spans 17 amino acids. The germline CDR1 and CDR2 sequences are SGHNT and YYREEE (reference sequence). Trimming shortened V by 3 bases and J by 1 base, and 18 bases separated the two germline ends. The chain's CDR3 is CASSSLVRHKRTDTQYF. The CDR3 region has the DNA TGTGCCAGCAGCTCCCTCGTACGCCATAAACGCACAGATACGCAGTATTTT.

The chain joins TRBV11-1 to TRBJ2-3; the D gene is possibly TRBD2 (6 bases). The CDR3 sequence is 15 residues long. Deletions cut 1 base from V and 2 bases from J, with 10 bases between. Germline values: CDR1 SGHAT, CDR2 FQDESV (reference sequence). The CDR3 reads CASSLVASVTDTQYF. The CDR3 DNA is TGTGCCAGCAGCTTAGTGGCTAGCGTCACAGATACGCAGTATTTT.

The V gene is TRBV7-9, the J gene TRBJ2-3; possible D gene TRBD2, 5 bases. The CDR3 covers 14 residues. The germline V and J ends were trimmed by 9 bases and 3 bases, with 16 bases remaining between them. Germline lookup yields CDR1 SEHNR and CDR2 FQNEAQ (reference sequence). As DNA, the CDR3 is TGTGCCAGGTCCCGAGGAGGCGCGACAGATACGCAGTATTTT. Amino acids: CARSRGGATDTQYF.

This clone showed up many times. The chain couples TRBV4-1 to TRBJ2-1, with D possibly TRBD2 on 5 matching bases. Germline loops: CDR1 MGHRA, CDR2 YSYEKL. The CDR3 contains 16 residues. With 0 bases removed from V and 0 bases from J, the gap between germline ends came to 9 bases. The CDR3 loop is CASSQDERVSYNEQFF. The CDR3, as DNA: TGCGCCAGCAGCCAAGATGAGAGGGTCTCCTACAATGAGCAGTTCTTC.

This clone appeared many times. This chain uses TRBV20-1 with TRBJ2-7, with TRBD1 as a possible D gene (6 bases). The CDR3 length is 15 residues. Trimming cost V 3 bases and J 2 bases, with 17 bases left between them. Germline V gene sequence: CDR1 DFQATT, CDR2 SNEGSKA (reference sequence). CDR3 loop: CSASHTLQGTYEQYF. The DNA for the CDR3 is TGCAGTGCTAGTCACACCCTACAGGGAACCTACGAGCAGTACTTC.

This rearrangement joins TRBV5-1 to TRBJ1-2; maybe TRBD1 (5 bases). V gave up 5 bases and J gave up 8 bases, with 19 bases separating them. The CDR3 sequence is 14 residues long. From germline, CDR1 is SGHRS and CDR2 YFSETQ. The CDR3 here is CASRKGRDQAGYTF. The CDR3, as DNA: TGCGCCAGCAGGAAAGGTCGGGACCAGGCAGGCTACACCTTC.

This clone was recorded at least ten times. J is TRBJ2-1 and V is TRBV28; the D gene is possibly TRBD2 (6 bases). Trimming stripped 3 bases from V and 1 base from J, with 13 bases between. CDR1 and CDR2 from the germline V gene are MDHEN and SYDVKM. The CDR3 is made up of 16 amino acids. The DNA for the CDR3 is TGTGCCAGCAGTTTCGGGCGTGGGAGGTCCTACAATGAGCAGTTCTTC. Translated: CASSFGRGRSYNEQFF.

In its sample, this clone was seen many times. The chain links TRBV19 to TRBJ1-1; D is unresolved. Trimming took off 3 bases at V and 3 bases at J, with 11 bases between the two ends. The CDR3 totals 14 residues. From germline, CDR1 is LNHDA and CDR2 SQIVND (reference sequence). This CDR3 is CASSMGGQDTEAFF. CDR3 nucleotides: TGTGCCAGTAGTATGGGAGGTCAGGACACTGAAGCTTTCTTT. The variable domain in full, completed from reference TRBV19 and TRBJ1-1, reads DGGITQSPKYLFRKEGQNVTLSCEQNLNHDAMYWYRQDPGQGLRLIYYSQIVNDFQKGDIAEGYSVSREKKESFPLTVTSAQKNPTAFYLCASSMGGQDTEAFFGQGTRLTVV.

J is TRBJ2-3 and V is TRBV6-1; no reliable D call. This CDR3 contains 14 residues. V lost 9 bases and J lost 4, with 17 bases in between. The V gene's germline CDR1 is MNHNS and CDR2 SASEGT. The CDR3 sequence is CASNQYPWADTQYF. DNA of the CDR3: TGTGCCAGTAACCAATACCCGTGGGCAGATACGCAGTATTTT.

This clone was seen at least ten times. CDR3 residues: CASSEGRGRNQPQHF. DNA for the CDR3: TGCGCCAGCAGTGAGGGACGGGGTCGCAATCAGCCCCAGCATTTT. V and J are TRBV10-1 and TRBJ1-5; D uncertain. The V gene's germline CDR1 is WNHNN and CDR2 SYGVQD (reference sequence). The V gene lost 2 bases and the J gene lost 2 bases, with 10 bases spanning the gap. This CDR3 is 15 amino acids long.

This chain uses TRBV18 with TRBJ2-2; no clear D gene. Trimming removed 3 bases at V and 0 bases at J, with 2 bases between. Germline V gene data show CDR1 as KGHSH and CDR2 as LQKENI. This CDR3 spans 13 amino acids. The CDR3 nucleotides read TGTGCCAGCTCACCTCCGAACACCGGGGAGCTGTTTTTT. Its protein is CASSPPNTGELFF.

There are many counts of this clone. The genes are TRBV5-4 and TRBJ2-7, with D possibly matching TRBD2 (6 bases). CDR1 and CDR2 (germline): SGHNT, YYREEE (reference sequence). There are 13 residues in the CDR3. Trimming left V 4 bases short and J 2 bases short, with 10 bases between. CDR3 in DNA: TGTGCCAGCAGCCACCCGGGAGCCTACGAGCAGTACTTC. Translating gives CASSHPGAYEQYF.

This clone was detected many times. J is TRBJ1-2 and V is TRBV5-4, with 7 bases matching TRBD1. The germline V gene encodes CDR1 SGHNT and CDR2 YYREEE (reference sequence). Germline trimming cut 3 bases from V and 1 base from J; bases unmatched to any gene: 6. The CDR3 spans 15 residues. Here the CDR3 DNA reads TGTGCCAGCAGCTCACCGGGACAGAGTAACTATGGCTACACCTTC. Its protein is CASSSPGQSNYGYTF.

The table lists this clone with a few counts. A junction end diverges from the germline sequence, so it may reflect a read error. For the CDR3, the DNA is TGCAGTGCTAGGGGGACGGCCTACTATGTCTACACCTTC. It yields the protein CSARGTAYYVYTF. The chain is built from TRBV20-1 and TRBJ1-2; the D gene is possibly TRBD1 (5 bases). This CDR3 spans 13 amino acids. The germline CDR1 and CDR2 sequences are DFQATT and SNEGSKA (reference sequence).

In its sample, this clone was seen many times. This chain uses TRBV20-1 with TRBJ2-3; D ambiguous. V lost 0 bases, J lost 0 bases, and 4 bases lay in between. The CDR3 totals 13 residues. Germline CDR1 DFQATT, CDR2 SNEGSKA (reference sequence). The CDR3 sequence: CSARELSTDTQYF. The CDR3 coding sequence is TGCAGTGCTAGAGAATTAAGCACAGATACGCAGTATTTT.

The V and J genes are TRBV10-1 and TRBJ2-1, with 10 bases that match TRBD2. There are 18 residues in the CDR3. Germline assignment: CDR1 WNHNN and CDR2 SYGVQD (reference sequence). After removal of 3 bases from V and 3 bases from J, the junction contained 11 bases not matched to a gene. The CDR3: CASSDYRTGTSDYNEQFF. The CDR3 region has the DNA TGCGCCAGCAGTGATTATCGAACCGGGACTAGCGACTACAATGAGCAGTTCTTC.

The rearrangement joins TRBV6-1 to TRBJ1-1; D is ambiguous. The CDR3 totals 13 residues. The V end was cut by 10 bases, the J end by 1 base, with 13 bases between. Germline V CDR1 and CDR2: MNHNS, SASEGT. This chain's CDR3 is CAITRGRNTEAFF. DNA for the CDR3: TGTGCCATCACTCGGGGTAGGAACACTGAAGCTTTCTTT.

In its sample, this clone was seen a few times. The sample carries other DNA sequences with the same CDR3. The chain is built from TRBV2 and TRBJ2-7; 7 bases fit TRBD2. The CDR3 length is 15 residues. Germline V gene sequence: CDR1 SNHLY, CDR2 FYNNEI. J gave up 0 bases and V 2 bases, and 4 bases lay outside the gene matches. CDR3 in DNA: TGTGCCAGCAGTGAAACGCTAGCGGTCTCCTACGAGCAGTACTTC. Translated: CASSETLAVSYEQYF.

This clone is labeled as medium-sized. The chain combines TRBV28 with TRBJ2-7; the match to TRBD1 covers 7 bases. Germline V gives CDR1 MDHEN, CDR2 SYDVKM. CDR3 length: 14 amino acids. The trim removed 5 bases at V and 2 bases at J, leaving 6 bases unmatched. The DNA of the CDR3 is TGTGCCAGCAGTCCCCCCGGGACAGCCTACGAGCAGTACTTC. It specifies CASSPPGTAYEQYF.

This clone was observed many times. Distinct nucleotide sequences in the sample also encode this CDR3. The J gene is TRBJ2-1, the V gene TRBV5-4; 8 nucleotides match TRBD1. V gave up 4 bases and J gave up 4 bases; unmatched junction bases: 7. CDR1 is SGHNT, CDR2 YYREEE, per germline (reference sequence). The CDR3 sequence is 15 residues long. CDR3 DNA sequence: TGTGCCAGCAGCGCGACAGGGGTGGATTACAATGAGCAGTTCTTC. Translated, it gives CASSATGVDYNEQFF.

This clone came up a few times. This clone may be a read error of a much larger clone one base away. This same CDR3 is encoded by further DNA sequences in the sample. V usage is TRBV20-1 and J usage is TRBJ2-7, with 7 bases identical to TRBD2. The CDR3 has 12 amino acids. Germline V CDR1 and CDR2: DFQATT, SNEGSKA (reference sequence). CDR3 in DNA: TGCAGTGCTAGAGAGCGGGAGTACGGGCAGTACTTC. The encoded protein is CSAREREYGQYF.